The 32 T cell receptor beta chains listed next were all sequenced from one sample in a study of blood T cells in healthy people across ages. The use of a sample-barcoded 5' primer and a J-beta primer mix characterized a second PCR of about 6 to 12 cycles. TCRdb fed the 5' RACE reads into MiXCR, producing one record per CDR3 protein. The sample has around 2 million distinct CDR3 sequences; roughly two fifths are singletons. The material sequenced was blood. Receptors originate from a human donor in good health.

The V call is TRBV28, the J call TRBJ2-4; D is perhaps TRBD2 (5 bases). Gene TRBJ2-7 matches the end of the DNA better, so the J call may be wrong. The CDR3 runs to 14 residues. CDR1 and CDR2 from the germline V gene are MDHEN and SYDVKM. This chain's CDR3 is CASSLQGRDYEQYF. The DNA for the CDR3 is TGTGCCAGCAGTCTCCAAGGACGGGACTACGAGCAGTACTTC.

Only a few counts were recorded for this clonotype. The rearrangement uses TRBV20-1 and TRBJ2-3; perhaps TRBD1 as D (5 bases). V was cut by 2 bases and J by 1 base, with 13 bases left in between. The CDR3 sequence is 15 residues long. Germline V gene lookup returns CDR1 DFQATT and CDR2 SNEGSKA (reference sequence). The CDR3 DNA sequence: TGCAGTGCTAGAAATCACCAGACAGGCACAGATACGCAGTATTTT. It yields the protein CSARNHQTGTDTQYF.

This clonotype appeared a few times. The V call is TRBV7-8, the J call TRBJ2-7; D perhaps matches TRBD1 (5 bases). V was cut by 5 bases and J by 3 bases, with 14 bases left in between. CDR1 and CDR2 from the germline V gene are SGHVS and FQNEAQ. This CDR3 is 14 amino acids long. The CDR3 is CASSQIFDSYEQYF. The CDR3 coding sequence is TGTGCCAGCAGCCAAATTTTTGACAGCTACGAGCAGTACTTC.

The V call is TRBV7-9, the J call TRBJ2-3; no clear D gene. Trimming stripped 2 bases from V and 2 bases from J, with 17 bases between. The germline V gene has CDR1 SEHNR and CDR2 FQNEAQ (reference sequence). The CDR3 length is 17 residues. The CDR3 DNA is TGTGCCAGCAGCTTAAATCAAGGTTGGACCTACACAGATACGCAGTATTTT. Amino acids: CASSLNQGWTYTDTQYF.

The chain has TRBV10-3 and TRBJ1-1; D possibly corresponds to TRBD1 (6 bases). Germline values: CDR1 ENHRY, CDR2 SYGVKD. V dropped 6 bases and J dropped 4 bases, with 15 bases sitting between them. The CDR3 covers 14 residues. The CDR3 region is CAIRNLGGPTEAFF. In DNA, the CDR3 is TGTGCCATCAGAAACCTAGGGGGACCCACTGAAGCTTTCTTT.

This clonotype was observed a few times. J is TRBJ2-4 and V is TRBV9, with D perhaps matching TRBD1 or TRBD2 (5 bases each). Germline CDR1 reads SGDLS; CDR2 reads YYNGEE. The CDR3 extends over 16 amino acids. Between the trimmed V and J ends, which lost 4 bases and 1 base, there was a span of 15 bases. CDR3 amino acids: CASSPRDPGAKNIQYF. DNA for the CDR3: TGTGCCAGCAGCCCACGGGACCCGGGGGCCAAAAACATTCAGTACTTC.

This clonotype was seen a few times. The J gene is TRBJ2-1, the V gene TRBV9, with a weak D call TRBD1 (5 bases). The germline V gene encodes CDR1 SGDLS and CDR2 YYNGEE. This CDR3 is 13 amino acids long. Trimming stripped 3 bases from V and 7 bases from J, with 11 bases between. The CDR3 sequence: CASSAGFGNEQFF. The CDR3 nucleotides are TGTGCCAGCAGCGCAGGGTTTGGGAATGAGCAGTTCTTC. The full variable domain, its missing parts supplied by reference TRBV9 and TRBJ2-1, is DSGVTQTPKHLITATGQRVTLRCSPRSGDLSVYWYQQSLDQGLQFLIQYYNGEERAKGNILERFSAQQFPDLHSELNLSSLELGDSALYFCASSAGFGNEQFFGPGTRLTVL.

The chain employs TRBV5-1 and TRBJ2-7; D unresolved. Trimming left V 1 base short and J 5 bases short, with 19 bases between. The length of the CDR3 is 16 residues. The V gene's germline CDR1 is SGHRS and CDR2 YFSETQ. The CDR3 loop reads CASSLTIKSPTHEQYF. CDR3 coding DNA: TGCGCCAGCAGCTTGACAATCAAGAGCCCGACCCACGAGCAGTACTTC.

This chain uses TRBV14 with TRBJ2-1; no definite D call. This CDR3 spans 16 amino acids. CDR1 and CDR2 (germline): SGHDN, FVKESK. The ends were cut back, 3 bases at V and 1 base at J, with 13 bases in the middle. In nucleotides, the CDR3 is TGTGCCAGCAGCCACCAAATTTGGTCTTCCTACAATGAGCAGTTCTTC. Its protein product is CASSHQIWSSYNEQFF.

The chain carries TRBV12-3 or TRBV12-4 and TRBJ2-7, with TRBD1 matching over 10 bases. Trimming took 7 bases from V and 1 from J; bases not matched to a gene: 4. The CDR3 consists of 14 residues. The CDR3 sequence is CASTGTGVSYEQYF. The CDR3 DNA follows: TGTGCCAGCACCGGGACAGGGGTGTCCTACGAGCAGTACTTC.

This chain links TRBV6-5 with TRBJ1-1; D ambiguous. V lost 0 bases and J lost 6, with 8 bases in between. The CDR3 is made up of 13 amino acids. CDR1 and CDR2 (germline): MNHEY, SVGAGI. The CDR3 region is CASSYSKGAEAFF. The CDR3 DNA reads as TGTGCCAGCAGTTACTCGAAAGGCGCTGAAGCTTTCTTT.

The chain recombines TRBV4-1 with TRBJ2-4; 11 bases are shared with TRBD1. The DNA end is more similar to TRBJ2-5, so the J call may be wrong. This CDR3 spans 16 amino acids. The V gene's germline CDR1 is MGHRA and CDR2 YSYEKL. DNA for the CDR3: TGCGCCAGCAGCCAACTGCCGGGACAGGGGGTTGAGACCCAGTACTTC. This codes for CASSQLPGQGVETQYF.

The V call is TRBV6-2 or TRBV6-3, the J call TRBJ2-7; D is possibly TRBD1 (6 bases). Germline V gene lookup returns CDR1 MNHEY and CDR2 SVGEGT. The CDR3 is made up of 12 amino acids. V gave up 3 bases and J gave up 6 bases, with 9 bases separating them. Here the CDR3 DNA reads TGTGCCAGCAGTTATGGGGGCTTCGAGCAGTACTTC. Protein: CASSYGGFEQYF.

The V call is TRBV7-2, the J call TRBJ1-1, with TRBD1 as a possible D gene (6 bases). Germline V gene sequence: CDR1 SGHTA, CDR2 FQGNSA. Trimming took off 5 bases at V and 1 base at J, with 23 bases between the two ends. The CDR3 has 18 residues. CDR3 residues: CASSRPAGGKWENTEAFF. CDR3 DNA sequence: TGTGCCAGCAGCCGTCCCGCGGGGGGCAAGTGGGAGAACACTGAAGCTTTCTTT.

This clonotype was counted many times. The V gene is TRBV5-6, the J gene TRBJ1-2; possibly TRBD1 for D (5 bases). This CDR3 contains 15 residues. Trimming took off 3 bases at V and 3 bases at J, with 15 bases between the two ends. Germline CDR1 SGHDT, CDR2 YYEEEE. The CDR3 nucleotides are TGTGCCAGCAGCTCCGGGGGACGGAACCACTATGGCTACACCTTC. It translates to CASSSGGRNHYGYTF.

Comments on this clonotype: A much larger clone lies a single base off, so this may be a read error. V gene TRBV7-3 combines with J gene TRBJ2-3; 10 bases fit TRBD1. V was clipped by 5 bases and J by 3 bases; unmatched bases: 5. Germline CDR1 SGHTA, CDR2 FQGTGA. The CDR3 length is 15 residues. CDR3 DNA sequence: TGTGCCAGCAGCGCCGGGACAGGGGTTACAGATACGCAGTATTTT. It translates to CASSAGTGVTDTQYF.

The chain employs TRBV20-1 and TRBJ2-7; perhaps TRBD2 as D (6 bases). V was trimmed by 3 bases and J by 2 bases, leaving 14 bases between them. Looked up from germline, CDR1 is DFQATT and CDR2 is SNEGSKA (reference sequence). The CDR3 runs 14 residues. CDR3 nucleotide sequence: TGCAGTGCTAGCCTCCGGGACTCACCCTACGAGCAGTACTTC. Translated: CSASLRDSPYEQYF.

This clonotype came up many times. V gene TRBV5-5 combines with J gene TRBJ2-3, with TRBD2 matching 13 bases. The CDR3 totals 16 residues. The V segment lost 4 bases and the J segment 3 bases; nucleotides outside the gene matches: 5. Germline assignment: CDR1 SGHKS and CDR2 YYEKEE (reference sequence). The CDR3 is CASSRLAGGRTDTQYF. DNA of the CDR3: TGTGCCAGCAGCCGACTAGCGGGGGGAAGAACAGATACGCAGTATTTT.

J is TRBJ1-4 and V is TRBV6-6, with unresolved D. V lost 10 bases and J 5 bases, leaving 8 bases between the germline ends. The CDR3 covers 11 residues. Germline V gene sequence: CDR1 MNHNY, CDR2 SVGAGI (reference sequence). CDR3 in amino acids: CATAQNEKLFF. The CDR3 DNA sequence: TGTGCCACCGCCCAAAATGAAAAACTGTTTTTT.

This clonotype has a handful of counts. The CDR3 here is CASSVGTLFNQPQHF. CDR3 DNA sequence: TGTGCCAGCAGTGTGGGGACACTATTCAATCAGCCCCAGCATTTT. The chain recombines TRBV6-1 with TRBJ1-5, with D maybe TRBD1 (6 bases). Germline V gene lookup returns CDR1 MNHNS and CDR2 SASEGT. This CDR3 is 15 amino acids long. The germline V and J ends were trimmed by 4 bases and 3 bases, with 13 bases remaining between them.

This clonotype showed up just once. This rearrangement joins TRBV6-5 to TRBJ1-1; no definite D call. V was cut by 0 bases and J by 1 base, with 9 bases left in between. Germline V gene data show CDR1 as MNHEY and CDR2 as SVGAGI. This CDR3 region has 15 residues. Here the CDR3 reads CASSYSKPGNTEAFF. DNA for the CDR3: TGTGCCAGCAGTTACTCGAAGCCGGGGAACACTGAAGCTTTCTTT.

In its sample, this clonotype was seen a few times. The rearrangement links TRBV20-1 to TRBJ2-1; 7 bases agree with TRBD2. Germline V gives CDR1 DFQATT, CDR2 SNEGSKA (reference sequence). The CDR3 covers 16 residues. The J segment lost 4 bases and the V segment lost 5 bases, leaving 14 bases of the junction unmatched. This CDR3 reads CSASWGLSIEYNEQFF. Here the CDR3 DNA reads TGCAGTGCTTCATGGGGACTATCGATAGAATACAATGAGCAGTTCTTC.

The chain recombines TRBV12-3 or TRBV12-4 with TRBJ2-3; TRBD2 aligns across 10 bases. The CDR3 is made up of 16 amino acids. The ends lost 7 bases at V and 0 bases at J; junction bases unmatched: 7. The CDR3 nucleotides read TGTGCCAGCACCCGCGGACTAGCGGAGAGCACAGATACGCAGTATTTT. It is translated as CASTRGLAESTDTQYF.

This clonotype was seen a handful of times. The chain is built from TRBV4-1 and TRBJ2-1; D gene uncertain. Trimming stripped 0 bases from V and 6 bases from J, with 9 bases between. CDR3 length: 14 amino acids. The germline gives CDR1 MGHRA, CDR2 YSYEKL. CDR3 in amino acids: CASSQENGVNEQFF. The CDR3 nucleotides read TGCGCCAGCAGCCAAGAAAATGGGGTCAATGAGCAGTTCTTC.

The genes are TRBV7-3 and TRBJ2-4, with D unresolved. The DNA end is a closer match to TRBJ2-7, so the J assignment may be wrong. Germline CDR1 and CDR2: SGHTA and FQGTGA. CDR3 length: 17 amino acids. CDR3 sequence: CASSLTGTDSHLYEQYF. The CDR3 DNA reads TGTGCCAGCAGCTTAACTGGTACAGACTCCCACCTCTACGAGCAGTACTTC.

This chain joins TRBV28 and TRBJ2-1; TRBD1 might be the D (5 bases). CDR3 size: 15 residues. Germline CDR1 reads MDHEN; CDR2 reads SYDVKM. Between the trimmed V and J ends, which lost 1 base and 1 base, there was a span of 8 bases. CDR3 loop: CASSLLDNSYNEQFF. As DNA, the CDR3 is TGTGCCAGCAGTTTATTGGACAATTCCTACAATGAGCAGTTCTTC.

The chain recombines TRBV28 with TRBJ2-5; 12 bases line up with TRBD2. Germline CDR1 reads MDHEN; CDR2 reads SYDVKM. The ends lost 3 bases at V and 5 bases at J; junction bases unmatched: 16. The CDR3 runs to 19 residues. The CDR3 nucleotides read TGTGCCAGCAGTTTCCCTAGCGGGGGGGAAATTATCCACCTGGAGACCCAGTACTTC. Protein sequence: CASSFPSGGEIIHLETQYF.

V usage is TRBV12-3 or TRBV12-4 and J usage is TRBJ1-3; D is perhaps TRBD1 (5 bases). CDR3 size: 15 residues. The V gene lost 5 bases and the J gene lost 0 bases, with 11 bases spanning the gap. The CDR3 DNA reads TGTGCCAGCAGTCGAACAGGCCGCTCTGGAAACACCATATATTTT. Translating gives CASSRTGRSGNTIYF.

A remark on this clonotype: The conserved phenylalanine or tryptophan is not found at the CDR3 terminus, so this likely reflects a read error. V gene TRBV7-2 combines with J gene TRBJ2-1; D not resolved. In germline, CDR1 is SGHTA, CDR2 FQGNSA. This CDR3 has 12 amino acids. DNA of the CDR3: TGTGCCAGCAGCTCCTCCCACAATGAGCAGTTCTGC. Translating it yields CASSSSHNEQFC.

Details on this clonotype: Germline and junction disagree at one end, which may indicate a read error. This chain connects TRBV28 to TRBJ2-7; perhaps D is TRBD1 or TRBD2 (6 bases each). The CDR3 loop spans 13 amino acids. From germline, CDR1 is MDHEN and CDR2 SYDVKM. The CDR3 here is CAIRGQAPYEQYF. CDR3 DNA: TGCGCCATCCGGGGGCAGGCTCCCTACGAGCAGTACTTC.

The rearrangement uses TRBV7-9 and TRBJ1-2; D is unresolved. Germline CDR1 and CDR2: SEHNR and FQNEAQ (reference sequence). Trimming removed 5 bases from V and 4 bases from J, with 11 bases in between. This CDR3 region has 13 residues. CDR3 region: CASSPRPAYGYTF. The CDR3 coding sequence is TGTGCCAGCAGCCCACGCCCGGCCTATGGCTACACCTTC.

The chain recombines TRBV7-6 with TRBJ2-5; no clear D gene. This CDR3 comprises 15 residues. Germline assignment: CDR1 SGHVS and CDR2 FNYEAQ. V lost 4 bases and J 7 bases, leaving 19 bases between the germline ends. This CDR3 reads CASSSPGVLYGTQYF. Here the CDR3 DNA reads TGTGCCAGCAGCTCCCCTGGGGTCCTATATGGGACCCAGTACTTC.